This T cell receptor (beta chain) emerged from a study of Graves' ophthalmopathy and Graves' hyperthyroidism. Study-level findings and limits: Cross-validated, the 13-signature model showed 87.88%/81.08% sensitivity/specificity, and 80%/75% in the test set.

This clonotype was observed a single time. Its antigen is not identified. PBMCs originated in less than 11 ml of fresh peripheral blood. The sequenced template was RNA, covering the TCR beta CDR3 region. The authors performed first-round RT-PCR with HTBI primers and then a second-round multiplex PCR. TCRdb re-analysed the multiplex PCR reads in MiXCR, keeping a single row per CDR3 protein. The table records about 390,000 distinct CDR3 sequences, approximately 18% of them present only once. Specimen: peripheral blood. This clonotype was obtained from an adult woman with stable Graves' hyperthyroidism.

CDR3 DNA sequence: TGCGCCAGCAGCCAAGTTTCAGGGGGGGGGATCTATGGCTACACCTTC. This sequence encodes CASSQVSGGGIYGYTF. The V call is TRBV4-1, the J call TRBJ1-2; 7 nucleotides agree with TRBD1. Germline V gene sequence: CDR1 MGHRA, CDR2 YSYEKL. This CDR3 is 16 amino acids long. After removal of 1 base from V and 4 bases from J, the junction contained 9 bases not matched to a gene.